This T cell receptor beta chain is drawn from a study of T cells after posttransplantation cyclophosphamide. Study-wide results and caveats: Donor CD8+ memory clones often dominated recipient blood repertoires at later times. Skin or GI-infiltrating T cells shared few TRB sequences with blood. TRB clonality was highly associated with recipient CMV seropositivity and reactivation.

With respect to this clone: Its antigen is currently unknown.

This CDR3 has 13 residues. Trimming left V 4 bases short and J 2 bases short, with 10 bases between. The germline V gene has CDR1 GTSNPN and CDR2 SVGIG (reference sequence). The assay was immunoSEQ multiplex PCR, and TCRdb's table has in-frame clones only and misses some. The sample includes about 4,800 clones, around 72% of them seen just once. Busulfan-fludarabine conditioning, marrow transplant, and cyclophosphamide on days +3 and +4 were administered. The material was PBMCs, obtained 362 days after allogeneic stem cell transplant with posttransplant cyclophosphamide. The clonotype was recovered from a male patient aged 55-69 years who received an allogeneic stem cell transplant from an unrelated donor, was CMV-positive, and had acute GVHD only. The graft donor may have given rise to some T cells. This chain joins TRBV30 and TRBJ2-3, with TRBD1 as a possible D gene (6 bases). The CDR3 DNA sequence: TGTGCCTGGAACAGGGTTGTCACAGATACGCAGTATTTT. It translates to CAWNRVVTDTQYF.